The entry that follows covers one T cell receptor (beta chain) sequence. Time point indicated: after neoadjuvant nivolumab, at surgical resection. Method: immunoSEQ multiplex PCR; TCRdb's copy keeps in-frame clones and lacks some. The sample lists fewer than 8,000 clones, about three fifths occurring once. These data originate in a study of neoadjuvant anti-PD-1 for oral cavity cancer. This CDR3 is 15 amino acids long. Germline lookup yields CDR1 SGHTA and CDR2 FQGNSA. V was cut by 1 base and J by 3 bases, with 12 bases left in between. The chain recombines TRBV7-2 with TRBJ1-1; the D gene is possibly TRBD1 (5 bases). The sequence came from a person aged 35-80 years with oral cavity squamous cell carcinoma. Sample: PBMCs, taken after nivolumab (anti-PD-1) treatment. Here the CDR3 DNA reads TGTGCCAGCAGCTTAGAGTCCGGGACGGACACTGAAGCTTTCTTT. This sequence encodes CASSLESGTDTEAFF. The full variable domain, rest sourced from reference TRBV7-2 and TRBJ1-1, is GAGVSQSPSNKVTEKGKDVELRCDPISGHTALYWYRQSLGQGLEFLIYFQGNSAPDKSGLPSDRFSAERTGGSVSTLTIQRTQQEDSAVYLCASSLESGTDTEAFFGQGTRLTVV.